This T cell receptor beta chain was recorded in a study of early T cells in non-severe SARS-CoV-2 infection. This clonotype was found many times. One entry per CDR3 protein, called by TCRdb with MiXCR from the 5' RACE reads. There are roughly 20,000 distinct CDR3 sequences in the sample; approximately 4.7% occur only once, and about 6.7% lies in the top ten. The CDR3 is 17 residues long. V shed 3 bases, J shed 3 bases, and the junction held 9 bases outside the gene matches. Germline V gives CDR1 SGHRS, CDR2 YFSETQ. This TCR was sampled from an adult who was a healthcare worker with PCR-confirmed SARS-CoV-2 infection or an uninfected control (not recorded which). This chain connects TRBV5-1 to TRBJ2-1; 10 nucleotides align to TRBD2. Sequenced sample: whole blood. The CDR3 is CASSSTQREGLYNEQFF. CDR3 DNA: TGCGCCAGCAGCTCGACCCAGCGGGAGGGCCTCTACAATGAGCAGTTCTTC.